These 20 T cell receptor beta chains share one sample of origin, sequenced in a study of T cells in Graves' hyperthyroidism and ophthalmopathy. The CDR3 regions of TCR beta were amplified from RNA transcripts. The HTBI primer set was used in a first-round RT-PCR of the TCR CDR3. A single record per CDR3 protein comes from TCRdb applying MiXCR to the multiplex PCR reads. The sample contains a few hundred thousand distinct CDR3 sequences, around 19% of which appear only once. The sequencing sample was made of blood. The origin of the receptors is a man in his fifties or sixties with Graves' ophthalmopathy.

This clonotype was recorded many times. The chain employs TRBV18 and TRBJ2-5; 9 nucleotides line up with TRBD2. The CDR3 consists of 18 residues. From germline, CDR1 is KGHSH and CDR2 LQKENI. V was pared by 2 bases and J by 2 bases, with 12 bases of the junction left unmatched. CDR3 amino acids: CASSPVLAGLSFQETQYF. For the CDR3, the DNA is TGTGCCAGCTCACCAGTGCTAGCGGGATTGTCCTTTCAAGAGACCCAGTACTTC.

This clonotype appeared a few times. The V call is TRBV6-1, the J call TRBJ1-6; TRBD1 might be the D (5 bases). The germline V gene has CDR1 MNHNS and CDR2 SASEGT. This CDR3 has 14 residues. With 8 bases removed from V and 8 bases from J, the gap between germline ends came to 16 bases. For the CDR3, the DNA is TGTGCCAGCCTCCGGGACCGTTCTTATTCACCCCTCCACTTT. Protein sequence: CASLRDRSYSPLHF.

The table lists this clonotype with a few counts. The junction shows a germline mismatch at one end, possibly a read error. CDR3 sequence (DNA): TGTGCCAGCAGCTTGACTGTGAACGCTGAAGCTTTCTTT. The encoded protein is CASSLTVNAEAFF. The chain combines TRBV13 with TRBJ1-1; unclear D gene. Germline CDR1 is PRHDT and CDR2 is FYEKMQ (reference sequence). The CDR3 consists of 13 residues.

This clonotype was observed many times. The chain recombines TRBV5-1 with TRBJ1-1; 8 nucleotides align to TRBD1. The V gene's germline CDR1 is SGHRS and CDR2 YFSETQ. The ends lost 2 bases at V and 1 base at J; junction bases unmatched: 1. The CDR3 extends over 14 amino acids. CDR3 coding DNA: TGCGCCAGCAGCTTTGACAGGGGGAACACTGAAGCTTTCTTT. Protein: CASSFDRGNTEAFF.

This clonotype has a handful of counts. The chain is built from TRBV28 and TRBJ1-5; D unresolved. The CDR3 runs to 14 residues. Trimming shortened V by 6 bases and J by 0 bases, and 9 bases separated the two germline ends. The germline gives CDR1 MDHEN, CDR2 SYDVKM. CDR3 in DNA: TGTGCCAGCAGCCGACCTCTTAGCAATCAGCCCCAGCATTTT. This gives the protein CASSRPLSNQPQHF.

This clonotype was picked up many times. This chain links TRBV28 with TRBJ2-5, with TRBD2 matching 7 bases. V gave up 7 bases and J gave up 5 bases; unmatched junction bases: 10. Looked up from germline, CDR1 is MDHEN and CDR2 is SYDVKM. This CDR3 contains 14 residues. Here the CDR3 DNA reads TGTGCCAGCAAGAGGGAGGGTTGGAAGGAGACCCAGTACTTC. Its translation: CASKREGWKETQYF.

A remark on this clonotype: Given the absence of the conserved phenylalanine or tryptophan at the CDR3 end, a read error is likely. This rearrangement joins TRBV6-9 to TRBJ2-2, with a weak D call TRBD1 (5 bases). The CDR3 is made up of 14 amino acids. CDR1 MNHGY and CDR2 SVAAGI come from the germline V gene. Trimming stripped 3 bases from V and 5 bases from J, with 10 bases between. The CDR3 nucleotides read TGTGCCAGCAGTTACAATAGGGGAACCGGGGAGCTGTTTTCT. It translates to CASSYNRGTGELFS.

The rearrangement joins TRBV2 to TRBJ2-1; 13 bases fit TRBD2. This CDR3 is 20 amino acids long. V lost 6 bases to trimming and J lost 0 bases; unmatched junction nucleotides: 14. Germline assignment: CDR1 SNHLY and CDR2 FYNNEI. Written as DNA, the CDR3 is TGTGCCAGCAGCCTATTACCACTAGCGGGAGGGCGGAGCTCCTACAATGAGCAGTTCTTC. Amino acid sequence: CASSLLPLAGGRSSYNEQFF.

The chain recombines TRBV3-1 with TRBJ2-3; the D gene is possibly TRBD2 (7 bases). The germline V and J ends were trimmed by 2 bases and 2 bases, with 20 bases remaining between them. Germline CDR1 LGHDT, CDR2 YNNKEL (reference sequence). The CDR3 runs to 18 residues. CDR3 in DNA: TGTGCCAGCAGCCAATGGGGGGGGCGGCTAGCCTCCACAGATACGCAGTATTTT. This translates into CASSQWGGRLASTDTQYF.

This clonotype occurred a few times. CDR3 nucleotide sequence: TGTGCCAGCAGCCAAGGGTCCCACACAGGGAAATCTGGGGCCAACGTCCTGACTTTC. It codes for CASSQGSHTGKSGANVLTF. V gene TRBV4-2 combines with J gene TRBJ2-6; D is perhaps TRBD1 (6 bases). From germline, CDR1 is LGHNA and CDR2 YNFKEQ. V lost 1 base and J 1 base, leaving 17 bases between the germline ends. The CDR3 is 19 residues long.

This clonotype showed up just a few times. The chain has TRBV28 and TRBJ2-7, with unresolved D. V was pared by 6 bases and J by 2 bases, with 14 bases between. Germline-derived CDR1 and CDR2 are MDHEN and SYDVKM. The CDR3 runs 14 residues. The CDR3 sequence: CASRASAIPYEQYF. The CDR3 DNA is TGTGCCAGCAGGGCCTCAGCGATCCCCTACGAGCAGTACTTC.

The rearrangement uses TRBV6-1 and TRBJ1-1; maybe TRBD1 (5 bases). This CDR3 is 13 amino acids long. Deletions cut 8 bases from V and 7 bases from J, with 17 bases between. Germline V gene sequence: CDR1 MNHNS, CDR2 SASEGT. This chain's CDR3 is CASGRGERSEAFF. DNA of the CDR3: TGTGCCAGCGGGAGGGGAGAGCGAAGTGAAGCTTTCTTT.

The V call is TRBV15, the J call TRBJ2-7, with D perhaps given as TRBD1 or TRBD2 (5 bases each). V was shortened by 8 bases and J by 0 bases, with 14 bases between the two germline ends. CDR3 length equals 14 residues. CDR1 is LNHNV, CDR2 YYDKDF, per germline (reference sequence). The CDR3 nucleotides read TGTGCCACCGGACCGAAGGGGAGCTCCTACGAGCAGTACTTC. Translated: CATGPKGSSYEQYF. Full variable domain (rest looked up from reference TRBV15 and TRBJ2-7): DAMVIQNPRYQVTQFGKPVTLSCSQTLNHNVMYWYQQKSSQAPKLLFHYYDKDFNNEADTPDNFQSRRPNTSFCFLDIRSPGLGDTAMYLCATGPKGSSYEQYFGPGTRLTVT.

This clonotype was counted at least ten times. The rearrangement uses TRBV3-1 and TRBJ1-1; D is perhaps TRBD1 (5 bases). Germline loops: CDR1 LGHDT, CDR2 YNNKEL (reference sequence). Trimming stripped 1 base from V and 4 bases from J, with 10 bases between. The CDR3 totals 14 residues. DNA of the CDR3: TGTGCCAGCAGCCAAGTCCAGGGTTTCACTGAAGCTTTCTTT. Its translation is CASSQVQGFTEAFF.

This clonotype has more than one count but fewer than ten. This sequence joins TRBV5-1 and TRBJ1-6, with a weak D call TRBD1 (6 bases). This CDR3 region has 14 residues. Trimming shortened V by 4 bases and J by 10 bases, and 15 bases separated the two germline ends. Germline V gene sequence: CDR1 SGHRS, CDR2 YFSETQ. CDR3 coding DNA: TGCGCCAGCAGCCGGACTGTTAGGGGGTCACCCCTCCACTTT. Its translation: CASSRTVRGSPLHF.

This clonotype was found once. A much larger clone differs from this one at a single base, so this may be a read error. This chain joins TRBV6-2 or TRBV6-3 and TRBJ2-7; maybe TRBD1 (6 bases). The CDR3 has 11 amino acids. Trimming cost V 7 bases and J 2 bases, with 6 bases left between them. Germline CDR1 reads MNHEY; CDR2 reads SVGEGT. DNA for the CDR3: TGTGCCAGCAAGGGGGCCTACGAGCAGTACTTC. Translating it yields CASKGAYEQYF.

This rearrangement joins TRBV3-1 to TRBJ1-4; 7 nucleotides match TRBD1. The V gene end was trimmed by 4 bases and the J gene end by 12 bases; junction bases not matched to a gene: 5. The germline V gene has CDR1 LGHDT and CDR2 YNNKEL (reference sequence). There are 12 residues in the CDR3. The CDR3 region is CASSPTGIELFF. The DNA for the CDR3 is TGTGCCAGCAGCCCGACAGGGATCGAACTGTTTTTT.

This clonotype came up a few times. The chain uses TRBV19 and TRBJ1-5; maybe TRBD1 (5 bases). Trimming took 5 bases from V and 9 from J, leaving 20 bases between them. Germline V CDR1 and CDR2: LNHDA, SQIVND (reference sequence). The CDR3 sequence is 15 residues long. In DNA, the CDR3 is TGTGCCAGTAGTCTAGGGGCGAAGAGCCGGGGGCCCCAGCATTTT. This encodes CASSLGAKSRGPQHF.

CDR3 in amino acids: CAISPGGFSYNEQFF. Written as DNA, the CDR3 is TGTGCCATCAGTCCAGGGGGCTTCTCCTACAATGAGCAGTTCTTC. The chain employs TRBV10-3 and TRBJ2-1; 8 nucleotides align to TRBD1. The CDR3 totals 15 residues. Germline CDR1 and CDR2: ENHRY and SYGVKD. V was pared by 5 bases and J by 0 bases, with 3 bases of the junction left unmatched.

This chain joins TRBV7-2 and TRBJ2-7; D assignment may be TRBD1 or TRBD2 (5 bases each). This CDR3 spans 14 amino acids. With 5 bases removed from V and 2 bases from J, the gap between germline ends came to 13 bases. Germline V gene lookup returns CDR1 SGHTA and CDR2 FQGNSA. The CDR3 protein is CASSLLLGAYEQYF. The CDR3 coding sequence is TGTGCCAGCAGCCTATTACTGGGGGCCTACGAGCAGTACTTC.